The subject of this entry is one T cell receptor (beta chain). The antigen is undetermined. These data belong to a study of shared clonotypes between healthy human individuals. Study-level information: Three men and two women, aged 18 to 49, were donors. Used for every donor were three CD4 naive, three CD4 memory, two CD8 naive and one CD8 memory plate.

Sequenced by immunoSEQ multiplex PCR; TCRdb stores in-frame clones only, minus some. The data show some 1,400,000 clones, over 95% seen once. General observations from the study: Lower generation probabilities were found for non-shared clonotypes than for those shared by all four donors.

The V gene's germline CDR1 is MNHNS and CDR2 SASEGT. This CDR3 is 14 amino acids long. V shed 4 bases and J shed 5 bases, with 13 bases lying between them. The gene calls are TRBV6-1 and TRBJ2-3; D remains ambiguous. This TCR was sampled from a young man in good health. The sample was naive CD4+ T cells sorted from blood. Noted subset: CD45RA+ positively selected. This chain's CDR3 is CASSGFRQRDTQYF. DNA for the CDR3: TGTGCCAGCAGTGGATTTCGCCAGAGAGATACGCAGTATTTT.